This TCR beta chain was identified during a study of CD8+ T cells in alopecia areata. On the study more broadly: It was 6 to 18 months of tofacitinib, and then there were 6 months off drug.

The CDR3 covers 14 residues. Germline-derived CDR1 and CDR2 are MNHNS and SASEGT. Trimming stripped 11 bases from V and 3 bases from J, with 16 bases between. Treatment meaning: oral pan-JAK inhibitor, 5-10 mg twice daily. After isolation, RNA underwent reverse transcription to generate cDNA as the sequencing template. The assay was immunoSEQ multiplex PCR, and TCRdb's table has in-frame clones only and misses some. The sample lists roughly 220,000 clones, more than 60% occurring once. Sequencing used CD4+ T cells sorted from blood, obtained between weeks 43 and 45, from a patient treated with tofacitinib. V and J are TRBV6-1 and TRBJ2-2; unclear D gene. This sequence was found in a human donor with alopecia areata. The CDR3 sequence: CAATETRYTGELFF. Written as DNA, the CDR3 is TGTGCCGCGACGGAGACACGCTACACCGGGGAGCTGTTTTTT.